This T cell receptor beta chain was obtained from a study of cytomegalovirus exposure and HLA in healthy donors. Study details: Unique TCRs numbering around 80 million, obtained from HLA-typed donors, made up an early data release. Study-wide points: Later on, an analysis found that several of the most significant clusters appeared to be linked to common viral pathogens, which included parvovirus B19. Later analysis demonstrated an association between a missense DCLRE1C variant and TCR beta V- and J-gene trimming. A later analysis reportedly identified an Asian-associated ancestry cluster as carrying fewer N-insertions than the roughly 700-donor mean.

Concerning this clone: Its antigen is not identified.

With 6 bases clipped from V and 9 bases from J, the junction kept 29 bases outside the gene matches. CDR3 size: 20 residues. From germline, CDR1 is MNHGY and CDR2 SAAAGT. Primers included in the PCR were 60 Vbeta and 13 Jbeta primers. Clones were read by immunoSEQ multiplex PCR, and TCRdb kept only the in-frame ones, dropping some. The repertoire holds roughly 120,000 clones, with 55% to 65% as singletons. Sequencing was performed on PBMCs. This TCR came from a woman in her 40s in good health and CMV-seropositive. This chain uses TRBV6-8 with TRBJ2-4; 7 nucleotides match TRBD1. CDR3 DNA sequence: TGTGCCAGCAGATTCTCCGGGACAGCTAACGGGGATCTCTCACGCGGCATTCAGTACTTC. Its protein product is CASRFSGTANGDLSRGIQYF.